In this sample, the clone carrying this T cell receptor (beta chain) is medium-sized. This entry comes from a study of sequential checkpoint blockade in melanoma. The CDR3 is 14 amino acids. V was shortened by 0 bases and J by 3 bases, with 8 bases between the two germline ends. Per germline, CDR1 SGHNT and CDR2 YENEEA. Treatment of the sample: randomized to nivolumab then ipilimumab (arm A) or the reverse (arm B). The assay was immunoSEQ multiplex PCR, and TCRdb's table has in-frame clones only and misses some. The sample contains 6,000 to 8,000 clones, 20% to 25% of which appear only once. The input for sequencing was tumor tissue (inferred from file names), taken from a patient given nivolumab and ipilimumab in sequence. The chain is built from TRBV11-3 and TRBJ1-1; no reliable D call. This sequence was found in a human donor with melanoma. CDR3 protein: CASSLDGSDTEAFF. The CDR3 nucleotides are TGTGCCAGCAGCTTAGATGGCTCGGACACTGAAGCTTTCTTT. Based on the CDR3 plus reference TRBV11-3 and TRBJ1-1, the full variable domain is EAGVVQSPRYKIIEKKQPVAFWCNPISGHNTLYWYLQNLGQGPELLIRYENEEAVDDSQLPKDRFSAERLKGVDSTLKIQPAELGDSAVYLCASSLDGSDTEAFFGQGTRLTVV.